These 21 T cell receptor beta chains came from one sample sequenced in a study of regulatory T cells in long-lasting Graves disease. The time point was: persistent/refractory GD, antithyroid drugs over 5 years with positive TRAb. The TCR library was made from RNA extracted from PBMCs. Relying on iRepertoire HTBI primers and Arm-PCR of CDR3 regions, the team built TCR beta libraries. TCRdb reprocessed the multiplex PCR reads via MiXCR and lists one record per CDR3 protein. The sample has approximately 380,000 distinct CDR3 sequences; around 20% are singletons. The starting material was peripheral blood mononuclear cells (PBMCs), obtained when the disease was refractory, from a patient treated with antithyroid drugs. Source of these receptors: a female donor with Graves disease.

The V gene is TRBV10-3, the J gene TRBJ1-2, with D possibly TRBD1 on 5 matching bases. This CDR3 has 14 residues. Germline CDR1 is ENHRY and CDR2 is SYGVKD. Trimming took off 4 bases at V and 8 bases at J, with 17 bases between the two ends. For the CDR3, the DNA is TGTGCCATCAGTGCCACCCAGGGAATTGAAGGCTACACCTTC. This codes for CAISATQGIEGYTF.

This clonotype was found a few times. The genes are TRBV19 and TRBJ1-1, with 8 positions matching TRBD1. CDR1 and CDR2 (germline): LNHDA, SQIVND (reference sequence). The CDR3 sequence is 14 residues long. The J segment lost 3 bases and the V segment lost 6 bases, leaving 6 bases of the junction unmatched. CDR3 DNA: TGTGCCAGTAGCACGACAGGGGTGCACACTGAAGCTTTCTTT. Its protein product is CASSTTGVHTEAFF.

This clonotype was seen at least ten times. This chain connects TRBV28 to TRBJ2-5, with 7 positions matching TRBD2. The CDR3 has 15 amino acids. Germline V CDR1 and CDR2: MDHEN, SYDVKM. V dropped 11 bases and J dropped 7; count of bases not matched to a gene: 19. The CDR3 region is CAASSMGLAAMTQYF. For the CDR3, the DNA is TGTGCCGCGAGCTCGATGGGGCTAGCGGCCATGACCCAGTACTTC.

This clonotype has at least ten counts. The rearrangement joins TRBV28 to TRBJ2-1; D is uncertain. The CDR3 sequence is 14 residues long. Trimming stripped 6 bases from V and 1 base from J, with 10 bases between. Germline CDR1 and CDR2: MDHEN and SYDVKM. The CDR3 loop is CASSSAPSYNEQFF. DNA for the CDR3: TGTGCCAGCAGCTCAGCACCTTCCTACAATGAGCAGTTCTTC.

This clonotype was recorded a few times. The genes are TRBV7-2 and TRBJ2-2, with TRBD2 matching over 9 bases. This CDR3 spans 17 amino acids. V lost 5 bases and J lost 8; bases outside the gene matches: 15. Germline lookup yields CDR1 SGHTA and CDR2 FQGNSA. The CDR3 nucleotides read TGTGCCAGCAGCCCGGCCGGCGGTAGCGGGGGAGGTGGGGAGCTGTTTTTT. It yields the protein CASSPAGGSGGGGELFF.

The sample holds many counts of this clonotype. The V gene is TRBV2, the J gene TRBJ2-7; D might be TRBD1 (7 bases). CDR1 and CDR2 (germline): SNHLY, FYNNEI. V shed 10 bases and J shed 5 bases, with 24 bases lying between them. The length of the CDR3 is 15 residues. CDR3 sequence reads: CANTQGEVSRNEQYF. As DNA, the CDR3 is TGTGCCAACACCCAGGGGGAGGTTAGTCGGAACGAGCAGTACTTC.

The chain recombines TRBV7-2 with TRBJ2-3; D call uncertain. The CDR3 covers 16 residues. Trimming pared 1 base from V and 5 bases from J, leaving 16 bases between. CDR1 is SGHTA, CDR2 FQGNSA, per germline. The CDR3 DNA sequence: TGTGCCAGCAGCTTAGGGTTGCGACCCCGCGGAGATACGCAGTATTTT. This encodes CASSLGLRPRGDTQYF.

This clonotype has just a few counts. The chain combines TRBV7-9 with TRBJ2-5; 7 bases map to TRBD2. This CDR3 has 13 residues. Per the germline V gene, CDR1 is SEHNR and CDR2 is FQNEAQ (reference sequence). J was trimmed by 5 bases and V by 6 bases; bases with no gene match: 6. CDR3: CASRVAGRETQYF. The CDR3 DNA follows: TGTGCCAGCAGGGTAGCGGGTCGGGAGACCCAGTACTTC.

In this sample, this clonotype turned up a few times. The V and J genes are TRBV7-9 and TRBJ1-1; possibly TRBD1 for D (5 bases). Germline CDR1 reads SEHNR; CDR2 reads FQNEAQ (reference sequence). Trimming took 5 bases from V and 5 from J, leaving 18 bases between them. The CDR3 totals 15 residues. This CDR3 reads CASSQGVSGGTEAFF. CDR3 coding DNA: TGTGCCAGCAGCCAAGGGGTGTCCGGTGGGACTGAAGCTTTCTTT.

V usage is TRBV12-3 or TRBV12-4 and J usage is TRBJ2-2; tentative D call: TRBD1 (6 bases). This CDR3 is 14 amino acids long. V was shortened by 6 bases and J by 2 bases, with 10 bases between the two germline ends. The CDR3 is CASRIQGNTGELFF. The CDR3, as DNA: TGTGCCAGCAGGATACAGGGAAACACCGGGGAGCTGTTTTTT.

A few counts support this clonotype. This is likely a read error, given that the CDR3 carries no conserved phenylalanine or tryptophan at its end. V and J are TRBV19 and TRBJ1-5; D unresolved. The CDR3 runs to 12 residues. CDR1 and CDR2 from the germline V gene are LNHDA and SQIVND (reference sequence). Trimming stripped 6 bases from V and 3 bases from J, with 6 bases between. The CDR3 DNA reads TGTGCCAGTAGGCTGCTCAATCAGCCCCAGCATCTT. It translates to CASRLLNQPQHL.

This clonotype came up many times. CDR3 in DNA: TGTGCCAGCAGCCCTTTGTCTTGGCTAGCGGGAGATGAGACCCAGTACTTC. Residues: CASSPLSWLAGDETQYF. The chain carries TRBV28 and TRBJ2-5; 10 bases line up with TRBD2. This CDR3 spans 17 amino acids. Germline loops: CDR1 MDHEN, CDR2 SYDVKM. With V trimmed by 6 bases and J by 5 bases, 15 bases remained unmatched.

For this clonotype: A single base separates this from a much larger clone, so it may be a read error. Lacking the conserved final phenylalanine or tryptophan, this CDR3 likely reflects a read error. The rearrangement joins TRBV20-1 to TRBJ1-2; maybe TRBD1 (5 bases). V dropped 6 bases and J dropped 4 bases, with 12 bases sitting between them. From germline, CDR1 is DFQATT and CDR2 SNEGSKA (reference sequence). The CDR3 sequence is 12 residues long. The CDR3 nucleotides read TGCAGTGCCGACAGTGTGCCCTATGGCTACACCCTC. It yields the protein CSADSVPYGYTL.

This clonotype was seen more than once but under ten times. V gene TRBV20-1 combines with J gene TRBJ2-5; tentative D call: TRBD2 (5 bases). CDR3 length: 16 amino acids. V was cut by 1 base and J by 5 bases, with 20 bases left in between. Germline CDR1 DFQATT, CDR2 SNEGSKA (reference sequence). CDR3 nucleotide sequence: TGCAGTGCTAGAGTCTACCCTGGAGGCTCGGGGGAGACCCAGTACTTC. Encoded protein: CSARVYPGGSGETQYF.

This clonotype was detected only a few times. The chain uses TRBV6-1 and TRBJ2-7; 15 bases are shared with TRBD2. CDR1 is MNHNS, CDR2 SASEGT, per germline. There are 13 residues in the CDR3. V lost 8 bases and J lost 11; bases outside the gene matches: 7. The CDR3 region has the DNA TGTGCCAGCGGGACTAGCGGGAGGTTCCTGGAGTACTTC. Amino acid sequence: CASGTSGRFLEYF.

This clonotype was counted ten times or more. CDR3 in DNA: TGCAGTGGGGGAATTGCCTACGAGCAGTACTTC. This sequence encodes CSGGIAYEQYF. J is TRBJ2-7 and V is TRBV20-1; unclear D gene. CDR3 size: 11 residues. Trimming took off 7 bases at V and 2 bases at J, with 9 bases between the two ends. Germline CDR1 DFQATT, CDR2 SNEGSKA (reference sequence).

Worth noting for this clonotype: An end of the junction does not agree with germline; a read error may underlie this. The CDR3 spells CASSEDPGAGETQHF. CDR3 nucleotides: TGTGCCAGCAGTGAAGACCCGGGGGCAGGGGAGACCCAGCACTTC. V and J are TRBV6-2 or TRBV6-3 and TRBJ2-5; D is tentatively TRBD1 or TRBD2 (6 bases each). The CDR3 runs 15 residues. Germline loops: CDR1 MNHEY, CDR2 SVGEGT.

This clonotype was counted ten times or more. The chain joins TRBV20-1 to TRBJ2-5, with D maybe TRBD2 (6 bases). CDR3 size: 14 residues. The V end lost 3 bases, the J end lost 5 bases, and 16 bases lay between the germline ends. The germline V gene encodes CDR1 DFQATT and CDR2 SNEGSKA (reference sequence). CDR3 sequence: CSARSLSGWETQYF. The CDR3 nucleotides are TGCAGTGCTAGGTCCCTTAGCGGTTGGGAGACCCAGTACTTC.

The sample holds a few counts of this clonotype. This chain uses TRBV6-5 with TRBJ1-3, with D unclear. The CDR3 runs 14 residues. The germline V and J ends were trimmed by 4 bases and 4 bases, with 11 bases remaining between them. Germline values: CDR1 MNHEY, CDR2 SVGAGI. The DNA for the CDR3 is TGTGCCAGCAGTTTGGAGAGCCGCGGAAACACCATATATTTT. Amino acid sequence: CASSLESRGNTIYF.

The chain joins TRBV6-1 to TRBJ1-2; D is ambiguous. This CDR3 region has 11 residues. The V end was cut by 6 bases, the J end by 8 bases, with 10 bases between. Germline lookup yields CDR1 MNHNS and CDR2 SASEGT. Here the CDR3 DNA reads TGTGCCAGCAGCAAGAGCCCGGGCTACACCTTC. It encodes CASSKSPGYTF.

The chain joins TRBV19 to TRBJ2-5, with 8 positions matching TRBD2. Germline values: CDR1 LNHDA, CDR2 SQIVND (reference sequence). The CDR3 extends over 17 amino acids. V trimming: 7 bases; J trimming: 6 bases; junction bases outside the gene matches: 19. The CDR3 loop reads CASISYTATSGPQTQYF. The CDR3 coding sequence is TGTGCCAGTATCTCCTACACCGCAACTAGCGGTCCCCAGACCCAGTACTTC. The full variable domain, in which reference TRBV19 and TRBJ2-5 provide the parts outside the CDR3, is DGGITQSPKYLFRKEGQNVTLSCEQNLNHDAMYWYRQDPGQGLRLIYYSQIVNDFQKGDIAEGYSVSREKKESFPLTVTSAQKNPTAFYLCASISYTATSGPQTQYFGPGTRLLVL.